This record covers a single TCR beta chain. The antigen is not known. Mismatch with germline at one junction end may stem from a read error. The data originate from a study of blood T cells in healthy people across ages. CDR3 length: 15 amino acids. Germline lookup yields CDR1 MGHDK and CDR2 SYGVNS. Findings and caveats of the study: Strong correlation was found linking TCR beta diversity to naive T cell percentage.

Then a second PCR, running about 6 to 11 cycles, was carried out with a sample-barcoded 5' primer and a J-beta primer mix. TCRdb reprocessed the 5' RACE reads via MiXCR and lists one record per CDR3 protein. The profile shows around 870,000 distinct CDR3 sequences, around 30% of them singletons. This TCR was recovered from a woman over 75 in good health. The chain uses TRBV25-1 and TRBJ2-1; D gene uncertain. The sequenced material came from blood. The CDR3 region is CGLFLREKTPPERFF. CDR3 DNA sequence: TGTGGCTTATTTCTTAGGGAAAAGACACCCCCTGAGCGGTTCTTC.